This T cell receptor beta chain was observed in a study of somatic mutations in cytotoxic T cells in rheumatoid arthritis. At the level of the study: Nearly 100% purity was obtained when some V beta antibody-stained T-cell populations were flow-sorted; these included V beta1+ cells sequenced for TCRB. Study findings and constraints: Compared with age-matched healthy controls, rheumatoid arthritis patients did not differ significantly in CD8+ T-cell clonality.

Trimming pared 0 bases from V and 5 bases from J, leaving 11 bases between. CDR3 size: 14 residues. Germline assignment: CDR1 SGHRS and CDR2 YFSETQ. Authors' processing steps: Matches were rare between published virus-specific TCRB sequences and patient CD8+ clones exceeding 1%. The protocol was immunoSEQ multiplex PCR, while the TCRdb copy is restricted to in-frame clones and leaves out a portion. V, J and clone size are those of that table, while D and trimming were read from the DNA. The sample includes 20,000 to 25,000 clones, roughly 80% of them seen just once. A remark on this clone: Its antigen is not identified.

The source of this sequence is an adult with rheumatoid arthritis. Sequenced: CD8+ T cells sorted from blood. The chain couples TRBV5-1 to TRBJ1-1; the D is unclear. The CDR3 reads CASSLGPGRTEAFF. In DNA, the CDR3 is TGCGCCAGCAGCTTGGGGCCTGGGCGGACTGAAGCTTTCTTT. The full variable domain, its missing parts supplied by reference TRBV5-1 and TRBJ1-1, is KAGVTQTPRYLIKTRGQQVTLSCSPISGHRSVSWYQQTPGQGLQFLFEYFSETQRNKGNFPGRFSGRQFSNSRSEMNVSTLELGDSALYLCASSLGPGRTEAFFGQGTRLTVV.